One sample yielded the 18 T cell receptor beta chains listed below, sequenced in a study of blood T cell repertoires in COVID-19. Measured with immunoSEQ multiplex PCR; TCRdb has only the in-frame clones, and not every one. Here the sample spans about 61,000 clones, 85% to 90% being singletons. Input material: peripheral blood. The receptors were gathered from a woman aged 45-59 years with active or convalescent COVID-19.

The rearrangement links TRBV7-9 to TRBJ1-1; 8 nucleotides align to TRBD1. Germline CDR1 reads SEHNR; CDR2 reads FQNEAQ (reference sequence). V trimming: 3 bases; J trimming: 2 bases; junction bases outside the gene matches: 2. This CDR3 spans 14 amino acids. The CDR3 DNA follows: TGTGCCAGCAGCTTCCAGGGGGCCAACACTGAAGCTTTCTTT. It encodes CASSFQGANTEAFF.

The chain is built from TRBV13 and TRBJ2-1; 8 positions match TRBD2. Germline V CDR1 and CDR2: PRHDT, FYEKMQ (reference sequence). The CDR3 totals 13 residues. After removal of 2 bases from V and 9 bases from J, the junction contained 3 bases not matched to a gene. The DNA for the CDR3 is TGTGCCAGCAGCTTATCGGGAGGGGTTGAGCAGTTCTTC. This sequence encodes CASSLSGGVEQFF.

This sequence joins TRBV4-2 and TRBJ2-7; D unresolved. CDR3 length: 15 residues. CDR1 is LGHNA and CDR2 is YNFKEQ in the germline V gene. Deletions cut 1 base from V and 6 bases from J, with 16 bases between. In DNA, the CDR3 is TGTGCCAGCAGCCAAGTTTCCAGGTTGCTCGCCGAGCAGTACTTC. Translated: CASSQVSRLLAEQYF.

The genes are TRBV10-2 and TRBJ1-1, with D perhaps matching TRBD1 (6 bases). CDR1 WSHSY and CDR2 SAAADI come from the germline V gene. V was trimmed by 4 bases and J by 5 bases, leaving 17 bases between them. CDR3 size: 15 residues. CDR3 nucleotide sequence: TGCGCCAGCAGTGTAAACAAAAAGGGGGGGACTGAAGCTTTCTTT. Translating gives CASSVNKKGGTEAFF.

The V call is TRBV3-1 (or the pseudogene TRBV3-2), the J call TRBJ2-1; 7 nucleotides agree with TRBD2. This CDR3 has 17 residues. After removal of 4 bases from V and 3 bases from J, the junction contained 12 bases not matched to a gene. Germline CDR1 reads LGHDT; CDR2 reads YNNKEL (reference sequence). The CDR3 sequence is CASSPEGSAGRYNEQFF. Here the CDR3 DNA reads TGTGCCAGCAGCCCCGAGGGGTCAGCGGGACGCTACAATGAGCAGTTCTTC.

This clone was seen more than once but under ten times. The V and J genes are TRBV5-6 and TRBJ1-6; D might be TRBD1 (5 bases). Trimming took off 2 bases at V and 7 bases at J, with 10 bases between the two ends. The CDR3 covers 14 residues. Germline assignment: CDR1 SGHDT and CDR2 YYEEEE. CDR3 DNA: TGTGCCAGCAGCTTCGGGGGGACGAATTCACCCCTCCACTTT. The encoded protein is CASSFGGTNSPLHF.

The V and J genes are TRBV5-4 and TRBJ1-3; D might be TRBD1 (5 bases). Germline V CDR1 and CDR2: SGHNT, YYREEE (reference sequence). Trimming took off 0 bases at V and 0 bases at J, with 7 bases between the two ends. The CDR3 contains 15 residues. The CDR3 loop reads CASSLGQTSGNTIYF. The CDR3 region has the DNA TGTGCCAGCAGCTTGGGACAGACCTCTGGAAACACCATATATTTT.

This clone was found a few times. This sequence joins TRBV12-3 or TRBV12-4 and TRBJ1-1; D uncertain. This CDR3 spans 13 amino acids. Trimming left V 4 bases short and J 5 bases short, with 11 bases between. The CDR3 nucleotides read TGTGCCAGCAGTTGGAGGGCGGGGACTGAAGCTTTCTTT. Translated, it gives CASSWRAGTEAFF.

The V gene is TRBV28, the J gene TRBJ2-3, with TRBD2 identical over 9 bases. The germline V gene has CDR1 MDHEN and CDR2 SYDVKM. The CDR3 spans 15 residues. V lost 6 bases and J lost 1; bases outside the gene matches: 5. CDR3 sequence (DNA): TGTGCCAGCAGCCCATGGACTAGCGGCACAGATACGCAGTATTTT. It encodes CASSPWTSGTDTQYF.

The rearrangement uses TRBV6-5 and TRBJ2-7, with a possible D match to TRBD1 (6 bases). Germline CDR1 MNHEY, CDR2 SVGAGI. There are 15 residues in the CDR3. Trimming pared 2 bases from V and 2 bases from J, leaving 13 bases between. In DNA, the CDR3 is TGTGCCAGCAGTTACACCACAGGGATCCCCTACGAGCAGTACTTC. It yields the protein CASSYTTGIPYEQYF.

The rearrangement joins TRBV11-2 to TRBJ2-5; TRBD2 matches 14 bases. The CDR3 consists of 17 residues. Germline V gives CDR1 SGHAT, CDR2 FQNNGV. J was trimmed by 1 base and V by 1 base; bases with no gene match: 2. The CDR3 protein is CASSLGGLAGVQETQYF. CDR3 in DNA: TGTGCCAGCAGCTTAGGGGGACTAGCGGGAGTCCAAGAGACCCAGTACTTC. Drawing the rest from reference TRBV11-2 and TRBJ2-5, the complete variable domain is EAGVAQSPRYKIIEKRQSVAFWCNPISGHATLYWYQQILGQGPKLLIQFQNNGVVDDSQLPKDRFSAERLKGVDSTLKIQPAKLEDSAVYLCASSLGGLAGVQETQYFGPGTRLLVL.

The chain carries TRBV19 and TRBJ1-1; no definite D call. Germline V lookup: CDR1 LNHDA, CDR2 SQIVND (reference sequence). Trimming took off 5 bases at V and 0 bases at J, with 10 bases between the two ends. This CDR3 is 14 amino acids long. CDR3 coding DNA: TGTGCCAGTAGTCCGACACCGATGAACACTGAAGCTTTCTTT. This encodes CASSPTPMNTEAFF.

This chain links TRBV5-4 with TRBJ2-2, with 9 bases lining up with TRBD2. The germline CDR1 and CDR2 sequences are SGHNT and YYREEE (reference sequence). The J segment lost 6 bases and the V segment lost 6 bases, leaving 12 bases of the junction unmatched. This CDR3 has 16 amino acids. The chain's CDR3 is CASTSGLASVSGELFF. The CDR3 DNA is TGTGCCAGCACCTCAGGACTAGCGTCTGTTTCCGGGGAGCTGTTTTTT.

V usage is TRBV5-1 and J usage is TRBJ2-7; 9 nucleotides align to TRBD1. Germline V lookup: CDR1 SGHRS, CDR2 YFSETQ. The V segment lost 1 base and the J segment 7 bases; nucleotides outside the gene matches: 9. The CDR3 covers 15 residues. This chain's CDR3 is CASSLSPGQGREQYF. DNA for the CDR3: TGCGCCAGCAGCTTGAGCCCCGGACAGGGGCGGGAGCAGTACTTC.

The chain uses TRBV5-8 and TRBJ2-5, with D maybe TRBD2 (5 bases). The germline V gene has CDR1 SGHTS and CDR2 YDEGEE. This CDR3 is 16 amino acids long. The V end was cut by 2 bases, the J end by 7 bases, with 21 bases between. The CDR3 nucleotides read TGTGCCAGCAGCTTCGTCGGCCCTAGCTCAGGAGCGACCCAGTACTTC. Amino acids: CASSFVGPSSGATQYF.

This chain links TRBV24-1 with TRBJ2-2; TRBD2 aligns across 10 bases. Germline loops: CDR1 KGHDR, CDR2 SFDVKD. This CDR3 is built from 15 residues. With 9 bases clipped from V and 4 bases from J, the junction kept 7 bases outside the gene matches. The CDR3 DNA follows: TGTGCCACCCAGAGCGGGAGGGCCATCACCGGGGAGCTGTTTTTT. It codes for CATQSGRAITGELFF.

The CDR3 region is CASTPGQGPGQPQHF. CDR3 coding DNA: TGTGCCAGTACCCCCGGACAGGGCCCAGGCCAGCCCCAGCATTTT. The rearrangement joins TRBV19 to TRBJ1-5; 8 bases align to TRBD1. Germline V CDR1 and CDR2: LNHDA, SQIVND (reference sequence). Unmatched junction bases numbered 12, after V lost 7 bases and J lost 7 bases. The CDR3 sequence is 15 residues long.

This clone has a single count. The chain has TRBV30 and TRBJ1-5; a possible D gene is TRBD1 (5 bases). V lost 0 bases and J lost 7, with 10 bases in between. There are 13 residues in the CDR3. Germline CDR1 and CDR2: GTSNPN and SVGIG (reference sequence). CDR3 nucleotides: TGTGCCTGGAGTGTTAGGGGTGGCCAGCCCCAGCATTTT. Encoded protein: CAWSVRGGQPQHF.